Below, 27 T cell receptor beta chains from the same sample are listed, as sequenced in a study of vaccination and CD4 T cells after COVID-19. These TCRs' antigens remain unknown. Oncomine TCR Beta short-read sequencing was applied to DNA from cultured CD4+ T cells. TCRdb processed the PCR reads anew with MiXCR; each CDR3 protein has one entry. The sample lists some 17,000 distinct CDR3 sequences; more than 45% were seen once. Treatment noted: roughly 10-day PBMC culture with coronavirus spike peptide pools or control peptides (ViraFEST assay). Sequences were derived from CD4+ T cells from blood, cultured in vitro, sampled before SARS-CoV-2 vaccination. The receptors originated from a human donor who had recovered from COVID-19.

This clonotype occurred a few times. The rearrangement links TRBV6-2 or TRBV6-3 to TRBJ1-2; weak D call: TRBD1 (5 bases). CDR3 length: 16 residues. Germline-derived CDR1 and CDR2 are MNHEY and SVGEGT. V dropped 0 bases and J dropped 0 bases, with 11 bases sitting between them. The CDR3 reads CASSYSGQTTNYGYTF. CDR3 DNA: TGTGCCAGCAGTTACTCGGGGCAGACAACTAACTATGGCTACACCTTC.

This clonotype was counted only a few times. The chain has TRBV6-1 and TRBJ1-1; 10 positions agree with TRBD1. This CDR3 comprises 16 residues. The germline gives CDR1 MNHNS, CDR2 SASEGT. With V trimmed by 6 bases and J by 4 bases, 11 bases remained unmatched. The CDR3 DNA follows: TGTGCCAGCAGGAGGACAGGGGGGGCGGTGACCACTGAAGCTTTCTTT. It encodes CASRRTGGAVTTEAFF.

The CDR3 DNA is TGCAGCGTTGAGTCGCTGGCCCATGGCTACACCTTC. Protein: CSVESLAHGYTF. This chain joins TRBV29-1 and TRBJ1-2; D is undetermined. V was clipped by 3 bases and J by 6 bases, with 11 bases between them. The length of the CDR3 is 12 residues. In germline, CDR1 is SQVTM, CDR2 ANQGSEA. Together with reference TRBV29-1 and TRBJ1-2, the CDR3 gives the full variable domain: SAVISQKPSRDICQRGTSLTIQCQVDSQVTMMFWYRQQPGQSLTLIATANQGSEATYESGFVIDKFPISRPNLTFSTLTVSNMSPEDSSIYLCSVESLAHGYTFGSGTRLTVV.

The rearrangement links TRBV7-2 to TRBJ2-1; possibly TRBD1 for D (6 bases). V was cut by 6 bases and J by 0 bases, with 12 bases left in between. From germline, CDR1 is SGHTA and CDR2 FQGNSA. The CDR3 loop spans 15 amino acids. The CDR3 bases are TGTGCCAGCAGTCAGGACAGCTTCTCCTACAATGAGCAGTTCTTC. Encoded protein: CASSQDSFSYNEQFF.

The gene calls are TRBV24-1 and TRBJ2-1, with 11 nucleotides matching TRBD2. The CDR3 length is 16 residues. Germline CDR1 KGHDR, CDR2 SFDVKD. V shed 4 bases, J shed 4 bases, and the junction held 5 bases outside the gene matches. This CDR3 reads CATSDPSSGGYNEQFF. The CDR3 DNA is TGTGCCACCAGTGACCCTTCTAGCGGGGGGTACAATGAGCAGTTCTTC.

This clonotype was recorded a few times. The rearrangement uses TRBV20-1 and TRBJ1-1; D uncertain. This CDR3 has 13 residues. Germline V CDR1 and CDR2: DFQATT, SNEGSKA (reference sequence). The germline V and J ends were trimmed by 3 bases and 1 base, with 9 bases remaining between them. In DNA form, the CDR3 reads TGCAGTGCTAGGGGCTCAAAGAACACTGAAGCTTTCTTT. Translated: CSARGSKNTEAFF.

This clonotype was counted a few times. V usage is TRBV19 and J usage is TRBJ2-7; D is undetermined. The germline CDR1 and CDR2 sequences are LNHDA and SQIVND (reference sequence). The CDR3 spans 14 residues. Trimming shortened V by 1 base and J by 4 bases, and 11 bases separated the two germline ends. The CDR3 coding sequence is TGTGCCAGTAGTATAGTAAAGGGCCCTTACGAGCAGTACTTC. Its translation is CASSIVKGPYEQYF.

In DNA form, the CDR3 reads TGCGCCAGCAGCTTGTTATCGGGTACCGGGGAGCTGTTTTTT. Translation: CASSLLSGTGELFF. J is TRBJ2-2 and V is TRBV5-1; D gene ambiguous. The CDR3 has 14 residues. V lost 1 base and J lost 5, with 9 bases in between. CDR1 and CDR2 from the germline V gene are SGHRS and YFSETQ.

This clonotype has a handful of counts. The chain links TRBV5-6 to TRBJ1-2; D may be TRBD1 (5 bases). V was shortened by 1 base and J by 8 bases, with 15 bases between the two germline ends. Per the germline V gene, CDR1 is SGHDT and CDR2 is YYEEEE. CDR3 length equals 14 residues. The CDR3 loop reads CASSLSFGAGGYTF. The CDR3 bases are TGTGCCAGCAGCTTGTCCTTTGGGGCTGGCGGCTACACCTTC.

The chain recombines TRBV19 with TRBJ1-5; D ambiguous. V was trimmed by 8 bases and J by 4 bases, leaving 9 bases between them. The CDR3 contains 12 residues. Germline V gene data show CDR1 as LNHDA and CDR2 as SQIVND (reference sequence). This CDR3 reads CASSSRNQPQHF. The CDR3 DNA sequence: TGTGCCAGTTCGTCCAGGAATCAGCCCCAGCATTTT.

This clonotype showed up just a few times. The chain is built from TRBV15 and TRBJ1-1, with no clear D. Trimming stripped 0 bases from V and 5 bases from J, with 13 bases between. The CDR3 totals 15 residues. In germline, CDR1 is LNHNV, CDR2 YYDKDF (reference sequence). CDR3 nucleotides: TGTGCCACCAGCAGAGATTTCGGGGAGACTACTGAAGCTTTCTTT. Translated, it gives CATSRDFGETTEAFF.

The CDR3 region has the DNA TGTGCCAGCAGGCCGGGACAGATTAGCAATCAGCCCCAGCATTTT. The encoded protein is CASRPGQISNQPQHF. The chain employs TRBV27 and TRBJ1-5; 7 bases agree with TRBD1. The germline V gene encodes CDR1 MNHEY and CDR2 SMNVEV (reference sequence). Trimming removed 6 bases from V and 0 bases from J; junction bases left unmatched: 5. The CDR3 extends over 15 amino acids.

This clonotype has only a few counts. This sequence joins TRBV15 and TRBJ1-5; a weak D match, TRBD1 (5 bases). Germline V CDR1 and CDR2: LNHNV, YYDKDF (reference sequence). Trimming removed 0 bases at V and 6 bases at J, with 12 bases between. The CDR3 consists of 15 residues. CDR3 residues: CATSRDLQGAQPQHF. The CDR3 DNA sequence: TGTGCCACCAGCAGAGATCTTCAGGGAGCTCAGCCCCAGCATTTT.

This clonotype was recorded a few times. J is TRBJ1-6 and V is TRBV6-5, with 10 bases fitting TRBD1. The J segment lost 6 bases and the V segment lost 4 bases, leaving 6 bases of the junction unmatched. This CDR3 has 16 amino acids. Per germline, CDR1 MNHEY and CDR2 SVGAGI. The CDR3 DNA sequence: TGTGCCAGCAGTTCCGGGACAGGGGTAGTTAATTCACCCCTCCACTTT. This encodes CASSSGTGVVNSPLHF.

The V call is TRBV27, the J call TRBJ2-1; TRBD2 matches 7 bases. The CDR3 spans 15 residues. V dropped 2 bases and J dropped 1; count of bases not matched to a gene: 2. Looked up from germline, CDR1 is MNHEY and CDR2 is SMNVEV (reference sequence). The DNA of the CDR3 is TGTGCCAGCAGTTTACGGGGGGAGTCCTACAATGAGCAGTTCTTC. It translates to CASSLRGESYNEQFF.

This chain connects TRBV19 to TRBJ2-3; TRBD2 matches 12 bases. V lost 7 bases, J lost 4 bases, and 6 bases stayed unmatched. In germline, CDR1 is LNHDA, CDR2 SQIVND (reference sequence). This CDR3 spans 15 amino acids. In DNA form, the CDR3 reads TGTGCCAGTAAATCGACTAGCGGGAGCGCAGATACGCAGTATTTT. Translation: CASKSTSGSADTQYF.

The genes are TRBV11-3 and TRBJ2-3, with TRBD2 matching over 7 bases. Losses at the gene ends were 5 bases for V and 3 bases for J; bases not matched to a gene: 11. CDR3 length equals 16 residues. Germline CDR1 SGHNT, CDR2 YENEEA. The DNA for the CDR3 is TGTGCCAGCAGCCTCCCGAGCGGCGGGAGAACAGATACGCAGTATTTT. Residues: CASSLPSGGRTDTQYF.

The chain couples TRBV20-1 to TRBJ1-2; D perhaps matches TRBD1 (6 bases). This CDR3 contains 14 residues. The V end lost 4 bases, the J end lost 3 bases, and 15 bases lay between the germline ends. Per the germline V gene, CDR1 is DFQATT and CDR2 is SNEGSKA (reference sequence). CDR3 coding DNA: TGCAGTGCTAAAAGCCCCCGACAGGACTATGGCTACACCTTC. Protein product: CSAKSPRQDYGYTF.

This chain links TRBV11-2 with TRBJ2-1; D unclear. The CDR3 has 12 amino acids. The germline gives CDR1 SGHAT, CDR2 FQNNGV. V shed 6 bases and J shed 9 bases, with 12 bases lying between them. This CDR3 is CASRGIVGEQFF. The CDR3 DNA reads TGTGCCAGCAGGGGGATAGTCGGTGAGCAGTTCTTC.

The chain is built from TRBV19 and TRBJ1-1; no clear D gene. The V gene's germline CDR1 is LNHDA and CDR2 SQIVND (reference sequence). The CDR3 sequence is 15 residues long. Trimming shortened V by 5 bases and J by 0 bases, and 13 bases separated the two germline ends. CDR3 in DNA: TGTGCCAGTAGTGCGTACACGAATATGAACACTGAAGCTTTCTTT. Translating it yields CASSAYTNMNTEAFF. The variable domain in full, completed from reference TRBV19 and TRBJ1-1, reads DGGITQSPKYLFRKEGQNVTLSCEQNLNHDAMYWYRQDPGQGLRLIYYSQIVNDFQKGDIAEGYSVSREKKESFPLTVTSAQKNPTAFYLCASSAYTNMNTEAFFGQGTRLTVV.

The rearrangement links TRBV29-1 to TRBJ1-1, with a possible D match to TRBD1 (6 bases). The V gene lost 6 bases and the J gene lost 10 bases, with 21 bases spanning the gap. Germline CDR1 SQVTM, CDR2 ANQGSEA. CDR3 size: 13 residues. The CDR3 loop is CSVETGTHIPAFF. The CDR3 coding sequence is TGCAGCGTAGAGACCGGGACACATATTCCAGCTTTCTTT.

V gene TRBV27 combines with J gene TRBJ1-1; TRBD1 matches 8 bases. Per the germline V gene, CDR1 is MNHEY and CDR2 is SMNVEV (reference sequence). V trimming: 5 bases; J trimming: 3 bases; junction bases outside the gene matches: 8. The CDR3 is 15 residues long. The CDR3 region is CASSPSRGRYTEAFF. The CDR3 region has the DNA TGTGCCAGCAGTCCAAGCAGGGGGCGGTACACTGAAGCTTTCTTT.

This clonotype is large within its sample. The chain links TRBV20-1 to TRBJ2-5, with TRBD2 matching 15 bases. This CDR3 spans 16 amino acids. Germline assignment: CDR1 DFQATT and CDR2 SNEGSKA (reference sequence). V gave up 5 bases and J gave up 6 bases; unmatched junction bases: 10. CDR3 protein: CSAFNPGLAGGKTQYF. In DNA, the CDR3 is TGCAGTGCTTTCAATCCGGGACTAGCGGGGGGAAAGACCCAGTACTTC.

In this sample, this clonotype turned up a few times. J is TRBJ1-2 and V is TRBV19; no clear D gene. Germline-derived CDR1 and CDR2 are LNHDA and SQIVND (reference sequence). The CDR3 contains 13 residues. Trimming took off 0 bases at V and 4 bases at J, with 6 bases between the two ends. CDR3 DNA sequence: TGTGCCAGTAGTATAGACGGCCTCTATGGCTACACCTTC. Residues: CASSIDGLYGYTF.

This clonotype was detected a few times. This chain connects TRBV15 to TRBJ1-1; no clear D gene. Germline V gives CDR1 LNHNV, CDR2 YYDKDF (reference sequence). The CDR3 is made up of 14 amino acids. V lost 1 base and J 7 bases, leaving 13 bases between the germline ends. The CDR3 region is CATSRAGTDLEAFF. CDR3 coding DNA: TGTGCCACCAGCAGAGCTGGAACCGACCTTGAAGCTTTCTTT.

This chain uses TRBV11-3 with TRBJ1-3; the D gene is possibly TRBD1 (5 bases). The CDR3 extends over 15 amino acids. Germline V gene lookup returns CDR1 SGHNT and CDR2 YENEEA. Deletions cut 5 bases from V and 4 bases from J, with 15 bases between. CDR3 amino acids: CASSPTGGRGNTIYF. For the CDR3, the DNA is TGTGCCAGCAGCCCAACTGGGGGAAGGGGAAACACCATATATTTT. Complete variable domain (other parts from reference TRBV11-3 and TRBJ1-3): EAGVVQSPRYKIIEKKQPVAFWCNPISGHNTLYWYLQNLGQGPELLIRYENEEAVDDSQLPKDRFSAERLKGVDSTLKIQPAELGDSAVYLCASSPTGGRGNTIYFGEGSWLTVV.

The J gene is TRBJ1-3, the V gene TRBV28; TRBD1 agrees at 8 bases. The J segment lost 3 bases and the V segment lost 5 bases, leaving 15 bases of the junction unmatched. The germline V gene has CDR1 MDHEN and CDR2 SYDVKM. The CDR3 runs to 18 residues. The CDR3 sequence is CASSALGQAFSDGNTIYF. The CDR3 DNA reads TGTGCCAGCAGTGCCCTGGGACAGGCCTTTTCGGATGGAAACACCATATATTTT.